This paragraph covers one T cell receptor beta chain sequence. Its antigen is unknown. It has no much larger one-base neighbor in the sample; base qualities were not kept. The CDR3 goes from the cysteine to the phenylalanine over 15 residues. Only the CDR3 DNA stays, 45 bases, in frame from base 1. The junction shows trimming of 6 bases on V and 2 bases on J, and the gene matches do not reach 8 bases of it. CDR1 is given as SGHVS and CDR2 as FNYEAQ, both from the germline V gene. TCRbeta CDR3 sequencing was performed on sorted unstimulated T cells and on proliferating T cells recovered from mixed lymphocyte reactions. Fresh whole blood from nine to eleven HLA-typed healthy donors was used to isolate PBMCs. This specimen comes from a study of siplizumab effects on memory and regulatory T cells (dated by TCRdb to the late 2010s). At the level of the whole study: The effect of the anti-CD2 antibody siplizumab on alloreactive T-cell subsets was examined in allogeneic mixed lymphocyte reactions constructed from human PBMCs. Study-wide findings and limitations: Because sequences at frequencies below about 10^-5 were poorly captured, only a minor fraction of alloreactive clones could be mapped back to unstimulated subsets. A naive or memory phenotype could not be assigned to roughly 80-97% of proliferating CD4+ or CD8+ clones. The suppressive function of proliferating Tregs from siplizumab cultures was not functionally confirmed. Unstimulated naive T cells appeared to be more diverse than memory T cells, and naive cells seemed to make a substantial contribution to the alloresponse. Siplizumab significantly reduced the cumulative frequency of alloreactive sequences traceable to unstimulated CD4+ memory T cells. Of the alloreactive CD4+ clones that could be mapped, the Treg-derived share averaged about 63% with siplizumab compared with 25% to 30% in control reactions.

To prepare the library, the immunoSEQ multiplex PCR assay was applied. Each sample had around 92,000 TCR templates assayed by the deep sequencing platform. Genomic DNA extracted from sorted T cells was the material used for TCRbeta CDR3 sequencing. The original pipeline was this. The R programming language was used for clonal analysis of the TCRbeta CDR3 data. Alloreactive CD4+ and CD8+ clones were defined by comparing unstimulated samples with post-reaction CFSE-low samples. By matching sequences to the repertoires of sorted unstimulated Treg and non-Treg cells, each alloreactive CD4+ clone was assigned a regulatory or non-regulatory origin. TCRdb's version of the immuneACCESS table is confined to in-frame rearrangements and falls short of the full clone set. An unresolved V gene accounts for under half of the shortfall where checked; the remainder is of unknown origin. V, J and clone size reflect that table, while D and trimming were determined from the DNA. This sample lists 70,000 to 95,000 clones; 93% were detected once. The leading ten clones occupy 5% to 7% of the sample.

The chain is made from TRBV7-6 and TRBJ2-7; TRBD1 fits 9 bases in the junction. Material for sequencing was CD8+ T cells sorted from blood. The sequence came from a human donor in good health. The CDR3 protein is CASSLDRGIAYEQYF. The DNA sequence is as follows: TGTGCCAGCAGTCTAGACAGGGGGATCGCCTACGAGCAGTACTTC.